The present T cell receptor (beta chain) was sequenced within a study of T cells in Graves' hyperthyroidism and ophthalmopathy. Regarding the study as a whole: Blood samples included most of the expanded thyroid clonotypes exceeding 0.001.

Looked up from germline, CDR1 is SEHNR and CDR2 is FQNEAQ (reference sequence). CDR3 size: 13 residues. V shed 4 bases and J shed 10 bases, with 16 bases lying between them. On this clonotype itself: Antigen specificity is unknown.

Template material for amplifying TCR beta CDR3 regions consisted of RNA transcripts. The HTBI primer set drove a first-round RT-PCR of the TCR CDR3. TCRdb ran MiXCR on the multiplex PCR reads and lists one entry per CDR3 protein. Among 550,000 to 600,000 distinct CDR3 sequences, 13% to 15% were seen once, and the ten largest hold 7.1%. Specimen: blood. The source of this sequence is a woman between 18 and 29 years old with Graves' ophthalmopathy. The V gene is TRBV7-9, the J gene TRBJ2-5; D is perhaps TRBD1 (6 bases). The CDR3 sequence is CASSSGLRGNQYF. CDR3 DNA: TGTGCCAGCAGCTCCGGGCTTAGGGGGAACCAGTACTTC.